The 6 T cell receptor beta chains below all came from one sample that was sequenced in a study of cytomegalovirus exposure and HLA in healthy donors. 13 Jbeta primers and 60 Vbeta primers were used for the PCR. The assay was immunoSEQ multiplex PCR, and TCRdb's table has in-frame clones only and misses some. The sample has 100,000 to 150,000 clones; roughly 80% are singletons. Sequences were obtained from PBMCs. The receptors stem from a man aged 30-40 years in good health and CMV-seronegative.

J is TRBJ2-2 and V is TRBV10-1; D may be TRBD2 (6 bases). The V gene lost 2 bases and the J gene lost 1 base, with 14 bases spanning the gap. CDR1 is WNHNN and CDR2 is SYGVQD in the germline V gene (reference sequence). This CDR3 is built from 17 residues. CDR3 residues: CASSERWGGVNTGELFF. The DNA for the CDR3 is TGCGCCAGCAGTGAGAGGTGGGGCGGGGTGAACACCGGGGAGCTGTTTTTT.

The V and J genes are TRBV5-1 and TRBJ1-1; D gene unclear. Germline assignment: CDR1 SGHRS and CDR2 YFSETQ. V was shortened by 0 bases and J by 0 bases, with 3 bases between the two germline ends. CDR3 size: 13 residues. CDR3 in amino acids: CASSLAVNTEAFF. CDR3 DNA: TGCGCCAGCAGCTTGGCAGTGAACACTGAAGCTTTCTTT.

The DNA of the CDR3 is TGTGCCAGCAGTCCCGGCCTTGGGGGGGATGAGCAGTTCTTC. It codes for CASSPGLGGDEQFF. J is TRBJ2-1 and V is TRBV27; 7 bases align to TRBD2. This CDR3 spans 14 amino acids. The V gene end was trimmed by 5 bases and the J gene end by 8 bases; junction bases not matched to a gene: 9. CDR1 is MNHEY, CDR2 SMNVEV, per germline (reference sequence).

This chain connects TRBV5-1 to TRBJ2-5, with no clear D. V was pared by 0 bases and J by 4 bases, with 7 bases between. CDR1 and CDR2 (germline): SGHRS, YFSETQ. The CDR3 runs to 13 residues. Written as DNA, the CDR3 is TGCGCCAGCAGCTTGGCAAGGAGAGAGACCCAGTACTTC. It translates to CASSLARRETQYF.

The V call is TRBV18, the J call TRBJ2-1; 10 bases are shared with TRBD2. Trimming removed 3 bases from V and 6 bases from J; junction bases left unmatched: 8. The CDR3 has 16 amino acids. Germline loops: CDR1 KGHSH, CDR2 LQKENI. Here the CDR3 DNA reads TGTGCCAGCTCACCCCTAACTAGCGGGATATCCAATGAGCAGTTCTTC. Protein: CASSPLTSGISNEQFF.

The chain couples TRBV6-4 to TRBJ2-1; 13 nucleotides align to TRBD2. CDR1 and CDR2 from the germline V gene are MRHNA and SNTAGT. This CDR3 is 16 amino acids long. The ends lost 5 bases at V and 7 bases at J; junction bases unmatched: 8. The CDR3 sequence: CASSRTSGRAGNEQFF. The CDR3 nucleotides read TGTGCCAGCAGTCGAACTAGCGGGAGGGCCGGAAATGAGCAGTTCTTC.